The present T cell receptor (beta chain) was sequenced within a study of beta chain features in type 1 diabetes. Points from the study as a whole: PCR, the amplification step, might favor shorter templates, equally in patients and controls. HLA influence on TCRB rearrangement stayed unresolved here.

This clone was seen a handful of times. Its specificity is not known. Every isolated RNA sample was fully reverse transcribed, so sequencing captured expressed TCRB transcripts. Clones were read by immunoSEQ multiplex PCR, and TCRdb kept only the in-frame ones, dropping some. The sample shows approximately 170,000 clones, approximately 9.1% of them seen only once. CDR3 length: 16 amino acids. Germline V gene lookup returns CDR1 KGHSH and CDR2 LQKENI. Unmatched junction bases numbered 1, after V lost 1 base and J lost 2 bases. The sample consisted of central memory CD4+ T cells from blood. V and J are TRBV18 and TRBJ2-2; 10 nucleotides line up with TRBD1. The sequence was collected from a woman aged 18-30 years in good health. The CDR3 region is CASSPRDRGNTGELFF. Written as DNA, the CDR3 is TGTGCCAGCTCACCACGGGACAGGGGAAACACCGGGGAGCTGTTTTTT.